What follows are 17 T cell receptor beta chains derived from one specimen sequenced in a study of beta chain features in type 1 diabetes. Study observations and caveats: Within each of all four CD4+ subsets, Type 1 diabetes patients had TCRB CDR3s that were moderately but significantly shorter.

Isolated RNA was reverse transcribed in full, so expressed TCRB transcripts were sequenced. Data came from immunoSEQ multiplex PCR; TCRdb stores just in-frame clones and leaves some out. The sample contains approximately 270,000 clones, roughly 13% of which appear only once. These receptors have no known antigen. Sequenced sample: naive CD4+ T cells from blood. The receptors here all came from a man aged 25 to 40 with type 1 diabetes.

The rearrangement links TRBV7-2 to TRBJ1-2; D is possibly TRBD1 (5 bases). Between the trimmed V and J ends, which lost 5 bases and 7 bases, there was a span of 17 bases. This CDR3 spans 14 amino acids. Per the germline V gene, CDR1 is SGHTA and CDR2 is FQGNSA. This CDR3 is CASSEGVGLSGYTF. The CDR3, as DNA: TGTGCCAGCAGCGAAGGGGTGGGTTTGAGTGGCTACACCTTC.

For the CDR3, the DNA is TGCGCCAGCAGGACTAGCGCCCACTCCTACAATGAGCAGTTCTTC. This translates into CASRTSAHSYNEQFF. The chain is built from TRBV5-1 and TRBJ2-1; the match to TRBD2 covers 8 bases. In germline, CDR1 is SGHRS, CDR2 YFSETQ. The CDR3 covers 15 residues. V trimming: 5 bases; J trimming: 0 bases; junction bases outside the gene matches: 4.

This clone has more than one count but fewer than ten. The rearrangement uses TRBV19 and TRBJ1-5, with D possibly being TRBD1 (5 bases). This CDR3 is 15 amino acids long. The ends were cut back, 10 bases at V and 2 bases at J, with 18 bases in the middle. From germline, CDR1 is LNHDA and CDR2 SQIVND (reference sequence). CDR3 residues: CATQNLVRGNQPQHF. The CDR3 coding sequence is TGTGCCACCCAAAACCTGGTCAGGGGCAATCAGCCCCAGCATTTT.

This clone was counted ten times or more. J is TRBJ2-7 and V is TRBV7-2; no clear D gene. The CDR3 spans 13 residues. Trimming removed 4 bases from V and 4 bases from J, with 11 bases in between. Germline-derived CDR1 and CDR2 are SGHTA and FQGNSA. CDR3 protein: CASSSSRGYEQYF. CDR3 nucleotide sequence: TGTGCCAGCAGCTCCAGTCGAGGATACGAGCAGTACTTC. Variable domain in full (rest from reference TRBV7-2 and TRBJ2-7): GAGVSQSPSNKVTEKGKDVELRCDPISGHTALYWYRQSLGQGLEFLIYFQGNSAPDKSGLPSDRFSAERTGGSVSTLTIQRTQQEDSAVYLCASSSSRGYEQYFGPGTRLTVT.

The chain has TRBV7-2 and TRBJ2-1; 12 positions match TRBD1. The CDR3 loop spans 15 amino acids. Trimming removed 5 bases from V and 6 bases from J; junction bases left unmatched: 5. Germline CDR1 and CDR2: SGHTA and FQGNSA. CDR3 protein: CASSKGTGGLNEQFF. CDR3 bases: TGTGCCAGCAGCAAAGGGACAGGGGGCCTCAATGAGCAGTTCTTC.

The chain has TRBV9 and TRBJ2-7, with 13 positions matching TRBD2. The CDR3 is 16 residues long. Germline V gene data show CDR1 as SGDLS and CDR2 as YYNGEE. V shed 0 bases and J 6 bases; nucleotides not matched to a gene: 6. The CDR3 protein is CASSVDGTSGTTEQYF. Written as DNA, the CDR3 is TGTGCCAGCAGCGTAGATGGGACTAGCGGGACTACCGAGCAGTACTTC.

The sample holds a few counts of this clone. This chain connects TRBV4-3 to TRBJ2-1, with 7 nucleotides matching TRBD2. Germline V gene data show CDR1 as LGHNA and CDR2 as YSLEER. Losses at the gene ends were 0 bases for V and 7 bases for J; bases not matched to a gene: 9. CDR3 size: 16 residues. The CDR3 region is CASSQEVGRRLNEQFF. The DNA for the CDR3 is TGCGCCAGCAGCCAAGAGGTCGGGAGGAGACTTAATGAGCAGTTCTTC.

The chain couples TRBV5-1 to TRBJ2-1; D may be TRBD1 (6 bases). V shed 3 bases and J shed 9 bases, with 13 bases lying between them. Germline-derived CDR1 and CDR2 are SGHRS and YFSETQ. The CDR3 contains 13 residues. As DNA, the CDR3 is TGCGCCAGCAGCTCGAATTTAGGGGGTGAGCAGTTCTTC. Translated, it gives CASSSNLGGEQFF.

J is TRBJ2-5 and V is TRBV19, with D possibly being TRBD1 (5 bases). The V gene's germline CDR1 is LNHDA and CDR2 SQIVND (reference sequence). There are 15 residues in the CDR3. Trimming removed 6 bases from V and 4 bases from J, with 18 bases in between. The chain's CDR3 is CASSVTTGLGETQYF. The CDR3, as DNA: TGTGCCAGTAGCGTTACAACAGGTTTGGGAGAGACCCAGTACTTC.

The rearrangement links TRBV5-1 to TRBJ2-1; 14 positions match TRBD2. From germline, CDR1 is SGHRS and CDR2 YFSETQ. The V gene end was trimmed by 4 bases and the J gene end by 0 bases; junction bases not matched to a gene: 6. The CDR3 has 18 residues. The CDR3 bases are TGCGCCAGCAGCATGACCGGGACTAGCGGGGGCTCCTACAATGAGCAGTTCTTC. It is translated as CASSMTGTSGGSYNEQFF.

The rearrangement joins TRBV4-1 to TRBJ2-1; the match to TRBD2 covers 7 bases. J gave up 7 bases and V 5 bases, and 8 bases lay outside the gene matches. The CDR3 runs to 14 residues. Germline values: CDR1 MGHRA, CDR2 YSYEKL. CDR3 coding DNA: TGCGCCAGCAGCGTGGCGGGAGCGAGGAATGAGCAGTTCTTC. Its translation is CASSVAGARNEQFF.

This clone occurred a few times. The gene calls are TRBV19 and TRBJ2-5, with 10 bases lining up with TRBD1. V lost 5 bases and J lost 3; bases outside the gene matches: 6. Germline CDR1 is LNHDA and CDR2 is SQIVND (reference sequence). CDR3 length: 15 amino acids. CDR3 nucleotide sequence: TGTGCCAGTAGTGGCACCGGGACAGGGGAAGAGACCCAGTACTTC. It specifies CASSGTGTGEETQYF.

CDR3: CASSPQGNQPQHF. DNA for the CDR3: TGTGCCAGCAGCCCCCAGGGGAATCAGCCCCAGCATTTT. This sequence joins TRBV6-1 and TRBJ1-5, with D perhaps TRBD1 (6 bases). Germline loops: CDR1 MNHNS, CDR2 SASEGT. V lost 6 bases, J lost 4 bases, and 10 bases lay in between. The CDR3 loop spans 13 amino acids.

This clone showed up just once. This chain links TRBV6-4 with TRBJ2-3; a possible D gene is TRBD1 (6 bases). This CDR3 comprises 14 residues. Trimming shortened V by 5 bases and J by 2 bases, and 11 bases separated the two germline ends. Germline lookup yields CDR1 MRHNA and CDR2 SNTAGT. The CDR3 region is CASSPDRITDTQYF. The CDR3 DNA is TGTGCCAGCAGTCCAGACAGGATCACAGATACGCAGTATTTT.

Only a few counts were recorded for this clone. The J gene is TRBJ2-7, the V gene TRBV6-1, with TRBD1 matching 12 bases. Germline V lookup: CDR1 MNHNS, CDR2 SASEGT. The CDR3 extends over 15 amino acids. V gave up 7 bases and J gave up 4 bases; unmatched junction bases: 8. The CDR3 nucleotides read TGTGCCAGCACCAAGGGACAGGGGGCCGATTACGAGCAGTACTTC. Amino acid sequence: CASTKGQGADYEQYF.

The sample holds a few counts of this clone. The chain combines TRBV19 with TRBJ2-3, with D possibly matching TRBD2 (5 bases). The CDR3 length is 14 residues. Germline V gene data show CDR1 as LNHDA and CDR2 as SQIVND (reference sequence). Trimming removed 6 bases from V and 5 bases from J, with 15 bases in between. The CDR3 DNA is TGTGCCAGTAGGAGGAGGTCCGATGGAGATACGCAGTATTTT. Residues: CASRRRSDGDTQYF.

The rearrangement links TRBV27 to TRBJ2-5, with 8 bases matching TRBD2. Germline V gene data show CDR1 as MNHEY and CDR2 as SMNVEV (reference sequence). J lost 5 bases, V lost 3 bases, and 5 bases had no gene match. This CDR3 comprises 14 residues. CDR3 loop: CASSLSGSRETQYF. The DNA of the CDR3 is TGTGCCAGCAGTTTGAGCGGGAGTCGGGAGACCCAGTACTTC.